Below, one TCR beta chain is given with its context. Antigen unknown. cDNA came from about 0.5 to 1 ug RNA primed by random hexamers. Multiplex PCR with immunoSEQ amplified the TCR beta CDR3 across 54 Vbeta and 13 Jbeta. TCRdb analysed the immunoSEQ multiplex PCR reads with MiXCR anew, one entry per CDR3 protein. The data show 150,000 to 200,000 distinct CDR3 sequences, approximately 96% seen once. Germline V CDR1 and CDR2: DFQATT, SNEGSKA (reference sequence). V trimming: 5 bases; J trimming: 0 bases; junction bases outside the gene matches: 3. The CDR3 sequence is 13 residues long. The T cells that were sequenced for TCR beta were CD8+ and CD4+ cells from blood. TEMRA cells were FACS-enriched, while CD8+ and CD4+ T cells were negatively isolated. The sample comes from a study of CD8 T cells in Susac syndrome. Study-wide results and caveats: The authors acknowledged that the study's TCR sequencing and HLA analysis involved relatively few individuals.

The sequenced sample consisted of CD4+ T cells from PBMCs. This chain uses TRBV20-1 with TRBJ1-2, with 7 bases lining up with TRBD1. The clonotype comes from a human donor in good health. CDR3 protein: CSAFTGANYGYTF. The CDR3 coding sequence is TGCAGTGCTTTCACAGGGGCTAACTATGGCTACACCTTC.